This is a list of T cell receptor beta chains from one sample in a study of CD8 T cells in ankylosing spondylitis. TCRdb re-called the 5' RACE reads with MiXCR, one entry per CDR3 protein. This sample has 200,000 to 250,000 distinct CDR3 sequences, with approximately 16% found just once. What was sequenced was blood, either unsorted or a sorted T cell fraction (not recorded which). These receptors were taken from a male donor with ankylosing spondylitis. Both conserved end residues are trimmed from each CDR3. The order of the fields is V gene, CDR3 protein.

v_gene: TRBV11-2; CDR3aa: ASSSRSQGTNYNSPLH
v_gene: TRBV12-3/TRBV12-4; CDR3aa: ASTLTGDETQY
v_gene: TRBV12-3/TRBV12-4; CDR3aa: APRGRGRETQY
v_gene: TRBV4-1; CDR3aa: ASSQERGLATEAF
v_gene: TRBV28; CDR3aa: ASSSRMDDGSGFNTGELF
v_gene: TRBV6-1; CDR3aa: ASSEPETGDNQPQH
v_gene: TRBV20-1; CDR3aa: SARSEQDHQETQY
v_gene: TRBV13; CDR3aa: ASSLLGGGHEQY
v_gene: TRBV7-9; CDR3aa: ASSLALGEREWLEQY
v_gene: TRBV12-3/TRBV12-4; CDR3aa: ASRFSGTYEQY
v_gene: TRBV20-1; CDR3aa: SASPPGGYT
v_gene: TRBV7-6; CDR3aa: ASSLRQASTDTQY
v_gene: TRBV28; CDR3aa: ASSGPSEGTDTQY
v_gene: TRBV19; CDR3aa: ASSGLGAGVTTGELF
v_gene: TRBV5-6; CDR3aa: ASSSIAGQGPYEQY
v_gene: TRBV27; CDR3aa: ASSSGTDLNQPQH
v_gene: TRBV7-2; CDR3aa: ASSLEGGGYYEQY
v_gene: TRBV5-1; CDR3aa: ASSLRADGETQY
v_gene: TRBV7-9; CDR3aa: ASSLVFGAEQY
v_gene: TRBV20-1; CDR3aa: SATPPWDERENNEQF
v_gene: TRBV13; CDR3aa: ASSLGETGTMNTEAF
v_gene: TRBV6-5; CDR3aa: ASSSHFGAGEVSYEQY
v_gene: TRBV12-3/TRBV12-4; CDR3aa: ASSLETDYGYT
v_gene: TRBV9; CDR3aa: ASSPDLFHAGNTIY
v_gene: TRBV4-1; CDR3aa: ASSQAASATGELF
v_gene: TRBV13; CDR3aa: ASIETGGSKGYGYT
v_gene: TRBV4-3; CDR3aa: ASSQEEGSYEQY
v_gene: TRBV7-8; CDR3aa: ASSQGAGSNEQF
v_gene: TRBV12-3/TRBV12-4; CDR3aa: ASSLTGGAYEQY
v_gene: TRBV11-2; CDR3aa: ASSLVSSGDQETQY
v_gene: TRBV4-1; CDR3aa: ASSHPRGTSGGSSYEQY
v_gene: TRBV28; CDR3aa: ASSFGDPTPYEQY
v_gene: TRBV20-1; CDR3aa: SARAPGAGSSSYEQY
v_gene: TRBV5-1; CDR3aa: ASSLWEPRTDTQY
v_gene: TRBV4-1; CDR3aa: ASSPRELAPTEAF
v_gene: TRBV20-1; CDR3aa: SGGRGGGVETQY
v_gene: TRBV12-3/TRBV12-4; CDR3aa: ASSFGGLDYGYT
v_gene: TRBV7-9; CDR3aa: ASSLESVDYGYT
v_gene: TRBV5-5; CDR3aa: ASSLEVGAWQPQH
v_gene: TRBV29-1; CDR3aa: SDTPEGATQY
v_gene: TRBV29-1; CDR3aa: SLSVYNEQF
v_gene: TRBV2; CDR3aa: ASKGLAGGVYNEQF
v_gene: TRBV2; CDR3aa: ASRASGTNYEQY
v_gene: TRBV12-3/TRBV12-4; CDR3aa: ASGTTGGSGEQY